Below are 29 T cell receptor beta chains sequenced from a single sample in a study of beta chain features in type 1 diabetes. As every portion of the isolated RNA was reverse transcribed, the sequencing read expressed TCRB transcripts. TCRdb keeps only in-frame clones here, not all; method: immunoSEQ multiplex PCR. There are over 500,000 clones in the sample; less than 20% occur only once, and approximately 0.093% lies in the top ten. The sequencing input was naive CD4+ T cells from blood. Every receptor here comes from a man between 18 and 35 years old in good health.

The chain has TRBV4-2 and TRBJ1-5, with 8 bases aligning to TRBD1. The CDR3 runs to 13 residues. The germline V gene encodes CDR1 LGHNA and CDR2 YNFKEQ. V lost 3 bases and J lost 6; bases outside the gene matches: 1. CDR3 sequence reads: CASSQDRAQPQHF. The CDR3 DNA reads TGTGCCAGCAGCCAGGACAGGGCTCAGCCCCAGCATTTT.

The rearrangement joins TRBV27 to TRBJ2-5, with 8 bases fitting TRBD2. Germline V CDR1 and CDR2: MNHEY, SMNVEV (reference sequence). This CDR3 has 15 amino acids. The trim removed 5 bases at V and 4 bases at J, leaving 9 bases unmatched. This chain's CDR3 is CASSPERGIRETQYF. In DNA form, the CDR3 reads TGTGCCAGCAGTCCCGAGCGGGGGATTAGAGAGACCCAGTACTTC.

This clone was counted a few times. V gene TRBV5-1 combines with J gene TRBJ2-1; possible D gene TRBD2, 6 bases. V lost 6 bases and J lost 9, with 16 bases in between. The CDR3 loop spans 13 amino acids. CDR1 and CDR2 from the germline V gene are SGHRS and YFSETQ. Here the CDR3 reads CASTPTASAEQFF. Here the CDR3 DNA reads TGCGCCAGCACGCCTACCGCTAGCGCTGAGCAGTTCTTC.

The chain joins TRBV28 to TRBJ2-4; D call uncertain. Per the germline V gene, CDR1 is MDHEN and CDR2 is SYDVKM. V lost 2 bases and J lost 0, with 11 bases in between. CDR3 length: 16 residues. The CDR3 loop reads CASSLVDLLAKNIQYF. CDR3 bases: TGTGCCAGCAGTTTAGTTGACTTACTAGCCAAAAACATTCAGTACTTC.

V is TRBV28 and J is TRBJ2-7; 8 nucleotides line up with TRBD1. Germline loops: CDR1 MDHEN, CDR2 SYDVKM. The CDR3 spans 14 residues. The J segment lost 7 bases and the V segment lost 5 bases, leaving 10 bases of the junction unmatched. CDR3 in amino acids: CASSPGQGTEEQYF. DNA of the CDR3: TGTGCCAGCAGTCCCGGACAGGGAACGGAAGAGCAGTACTTC.

The chain has TRBV30 and TRBJ1-1, with D uncertain. Germline V lookup: CDR1 GTSNPN, CDR2 SVGIG (reference sequence). V lost 5 bases, J lost 13 bases, and 14 bases lay in between. CDR3 length: 10 residues. The CDR3 sequence: CAWQVPQVFF. The CDR3 DNA sequence: TGTGCCTGGCAGGTTCCCCAGGTTTTCTTT.

This clone has just a few counts. The chain carries TRBV9 and TRBJ1-1; 12 bases map to TRBD1. Germline values: CDR1 SGDLS, CDR2 YYNGEE. Unmatched junction bases numbered 13, after V lost 3 bases and J lost 4 bases. The CDR3 has 18 amino acids. CDR3 bases: TGTGCCAGCAGCGCCGGGACAGGGGGCGCAAGGATCGGCACTGAAGCTTTCTTT. It codes for CASSAGTGGARIGTEAFF.

V usage is TRBV29-1 and J usage is TRBJ2-3; TRBD2 agrees at 7 bases. V lost 4 bases to trimming and J lost 0 bases; unmatched junction nucleotides: 4. The CDR3 runs to 14 residues. Germline-derived CDR1 and CDR2 are SQVTM and ANQGSEA. CDR3 bases: TGCAGCGTTGTCCCGGGGGGAAGCACAGATACGCAGTATTTT. Its translation is CSVVPGGSTDTQYF.

This clone turned up a few times. The chain combines TRBV19 with TRBJ2-7; the match to TRBD1 covers 10 bases. Germline V gene lookup returns CDR1 LNHDA and CDR2 SQIVND (reference sequence). CDR3 length: 15 amino acids. V lost 5 bases, J lost 3 bases, and 7 bases stayed unmatched. CDR3 nucleotides: TGTGCCAGTAGTCTTAGGACAGGGGGGATCTACGAGCAGTACTTC. The encoded protein is CASSLRTGGIYEQYF.

This clone was observed once. This rearrangement joins TRBV5-4 to TRBJ2-3, with D possibly being TRBD2 (5 bases). The V end lost 0 bases, the J end lost 5 bases, and 13 bases lay between the germline ends. The CDR3 runs 15 residues. CDR1 and CDR2 (germline): SGHNT, YYREEE (reference sequence). The CDR3 DNA is TGTGCCAGCAGCTTGGGCGGGCCTACCCGAGATACGCAGTATTTT. Protein product: CASSLGGPTRDTQYF.

This clone showed up just a few times. Other DNA sequences in the sample encode the same CDR3. The J gene is TRBJ1-1, the V gene TRBV7-2, with D possibly matching TRBD1 (6 bases). The V gene lost 2 bases and the J gene lost 3 bases, with 7 bases spanning the gap. This CDR3 has 13 amino acids. Per the germline V gene, CDR1 is SGHTA and CDR2 is FQGNSA. The CDR3 DNA reads TGTGCCAGCAGCTTAAGGGGGGACACTGAAGCTTTCTTT. It yields the protein CASSLRGDTEAFF. The full variable domain, its missing parts supplied by reference TRBV7-2 and TRBJ1-1, is GAGVSQSPSNKVTEKGKDVELRCDPISGHTALYWYRQSLGQGLEFLIYFQGNSAPDKSGLPSDRFSAERTGGSVSTLTIQRTQQEDSAVYLCASSLRGDTEAFFGQGTRLTVV.

This chain connects TRBV29-1 to TRBJ2-7, with TRBD2 matching 7 bases. The CDR3 consists of 10 residues. CDR1 and CDR2 from the germline V gene are SQVTM and ANQGSEA. With V trimmed by 3 bases and J by 11 bases, 4 bases remained unmatched. The CDR3 region is CSVELGGEYF. CDR3 in DNA: TGCAGCGTTGAGTTGGGGGGGGAGTACTTC.

The rearrangement links TRBV4-3 to TRBJ1-4; TRBD1 matches at 7 bases. J was trimmed by 8 bases and V by 4 bases; bases with no gene match: 13. CDR3 size: 16 residues. The germline V gene encodes CDR1 LGHNA and CDR2 YSLEER. The CDR3 loop is CASSLQPGQSNEKLFF. The CDR3 DNA reads TGCGCCAGCAGCCTACAGCCGGGACAGAGTAACGAAAAACTGTTTTTT.

This clone was seen only a few times. V is TRBV21-1 and J is TRBJ1-2. TRBV21-1 is reported as a pseudogene. CDR3 length: 17 amino acids. The CDR3 bases are TGTGCCAGCAGCTATCCGAAAGGTTGGACCTCTAACTATGGCTACACCTTC. Translation: CASSYPKGWTSNYGYTF.

This clone came up a few times. DNA for the CDR3: TGTGCCAGCAGCGCTGGGACTTCCTACGAGCAGTACTTC. This sequence encodes CASSAGTSYEQYF. The rearrangement joins TRBV5-6 to TRBJ2-7; D perhaps matches TRBD2 (6 bases). V lost 4 bases and J lost 1, with 9 bases in between. The CDR3 covers 13 residues. Germline-derived CDR1 and CDR2 are SGHDT and YYEEEE.

V gene TRBV18 combines with J gene TRBJ2-5; 10 bases fit TRBD1. Germline V gives CDR1 KGHSH, CDR2 LQKENI. V trimming: 6 bases; J trimming: 5 bases; junction bases outside the gene matches: 9. The CDR3 is 15 residues long. The CDR3 sequence is CASSADRGYWETQYF. The CDR3 nucleotides read TGTGCCAGCTCTGCGGACAGGGGGTACTGGGAGACCCAGTACTTC.

Worth noting for this clone: The sample carries other DNA sequences with the same CDR3. CDR3 protein: CASRGKIRTRYDGYTF. Here the CDR3 DNA reads TGCGCCAGCAGGGGTAAGATAAGGACACGGTACGATGGCTACACCTTC. The V and J genes are TRBV23-1 and TRBJ1-2; TRBD1 is a possible D gene (5 bases). TRBV23-1 is noted as an ORF with a role that remains uncertain. Trimming removed 6 bases at V and 6 bases at J, with 23 bases between. The CDR3 is made up of 16 amino acids.

This clone was found a few times. This sequence joins TRBV5-1 and TRBJ1-1; D is ambiguous. Trimming stripped 0 bases from V and 1 base from J, with 7 bases between. Germline V gene lookup returns CDR1 SGHRS and CDR2 YFSETQ. The CDR3 is made up of 14 amino acids. CDR3 loop: CASSLEQQNTEAFF. In nucleotides, the CDR3 is TGCGCCAGCAGCTTGGAGCAGCAGAACACTGAAGCTTTCTTT.

This clone was counted ten times or more. V is TRBV7-9 and J is TRBJ2-1, with 7 bases that match TRBD2. Unmatched junction bases numbered 10, after V lost 4 bases and J lost 7 bases. This CDR3 has 15 residues. Germline V gives CDR1 SEHNR, CDR2 FQNEAQ (reference sequence). The CDR3 spells CASSSGTSGGNEQFF. In DNA, the CDR3 is TGTGCCAGCAGCTCCGGGACTTCGGGAGGTAATGAGCAGTTCTTC. The full variable domain, in which reference TRBV7-9 and TRBJ2-1 provide the parts outside the CDR3, is DTGVSQNPRHKITKRGQNVTFRCDPISEHNRLYWYRQTLGQGPEFLTYFQNEAQLEKSRLLSDRFSAERPKGSFSTLEIQRTEQGDSAMYLCASSSGTSGGNEQFFGPGTRLTVL.

This clone occurred a few times. V usage is TRBV15 and J usage is TRBJ2-2; D could derive from TRBD1 or TRBD2 (5 bases each). V lost 1 base, J lost 5 bases, and 14 bases lay in between. Germline lookup yields CDR1 LNHNV and CDR2 YYDKDF (reference sequence). This CDR3 spans 16 amino acids. CDR3 loop: CATSRGEGLWTGELFF. CDR3 nucleotides: TGTGCCACCAGCAGAGGAGAGGGGCTTTGGACCGGGGAGCTGTTTTTT. The full variable domain, its missing parts supplied by reference TRBV15 and TRBJ2-2, is DAMVIQNPRYQVTQFGKPVTLSCSQTLNHNVMYWYQQKSSQAPKLLFHYYDKDFNNEADTPDNFQSRRPNTSFCFLDIRSPGLGDTAMYLCATSRGEGLWTGELFFGEGSRLTVL.

The rearrangement uses TRBV5-1 and TRBJ2-5, with 10 bases aligning to TRBD1. The V gene's germline CDR1 is SGHRS and CDR2 YFSETQ. This CDR3 has 15 residues. V shed 4 bases and J 1 base; nucleotides not matched to a gene: 4. The DNA of the CDR3 is TGCGCCAGCAGCCAGACAGGGGGCCTCCAAGAGACCCAGTACTTC. Protein sequence: CASSQTGGLQETQYF.

This clone was observed a handful of times. The chain links TRBV6-4 to TRBJ1-1; tentative D call: TRBD1 (6 bases). V was trimmed by 6 bases and J by 4 bases, leaving 24 bases between them. CDR3 length: 17 residues. Per the germline V gene, CDR1 is MRHNA and CDR2 is SNTAGT. The CDR3 is CASRPSGVSGGRTEAFF. The CDR3 DNA follows: TGTGCCAGCAGACCATCAGGGGTTTCGGGAGGTCGCACTGAAGCTTTCTTT.

The chain joins TRBV29-1 to TRBJ2-3; no clear D gene. CDR1 and CDR2 (germline): SQVTM, ANQGSEA. The CDR3 consists of 13 residues. The germline V and J ends were trimmed by 3 bases and 2 bases, with 9 bases remaining between them. The CDR3 DNA reads as TGCAGCGTTGACTGGCAGCTCACAGATACGCAGTATTTT. Its translation: CSVDWQLTDTQYF.

This clone came up a few times. The chain has TRBV5-6 and TRBJ2-5, with D perhaps TRBD1 or TRBD2 (5 bases each). Trimming cost V 9 bases and J 0 bases, with 21 bases left between them. The germline V gene encodes CDR1 SGHDT and CDR2 YYEEEE. This CDR3 region has 16 residues. The CDR3 sequence is CATSGRATGYQETQYF. The CDR3 DNA sequence: TGTGCCACCTCAGGGCGGGCCACCGGGTACCAAGAGACCCAGTACTTC.

The CDR3 here is CASRGQSVWEKLFF. DNA of the CDR3: TGTGCCAGCAGGGGACAGTCGGTATGGGAAAAACTGTTTTTT. The chain has TRBV2 and TRBJ1-4, with 7 bases that match TRBD1. With 6 bases clipped from V and 8 bases from J, the junction kept 9 bases outside the gene matches. Germline V lookup: CDR1 SNHLY, CDR2 FYNNEI. The CDR3 totals 14 residues.

The V and J genes are TRBV25-1 and TRBJ2-6, with D tentatively TRBD2 (7 bases). This CDR3 region has 17 residues. Germline V gives CDR1 MGHDK, CDR2 SYGVNS. With 7 bases removed from V and 3 bases from J, the gap between germline ends came to 19 bases. The CDR3 nucleotides are TGTGCCAGCACCCCATCTGGGGGAGGGGGTGGGGCCAACGTCCTGACTTTC. The encoded protein is CASTPSGGGGGANVLTF.

Concerning this clone itself: The sample contains more than one DNA sequence encoding this CDR3. The chain couples TRBV9 to TRBJ2-5; D not resolved. The CDR3 runs to 13 residues. V lost 0 bases, J lost 1 base, and 4 bases lay in between. Germline lookup yields CDR1 SGDLS and CDR2 YYNGEE. For the CDR3, the DNA is TGTGCCAGCAGCGTAGCCGGCCAAGAGACCCAGTACTTC. Translating it yields CASSVAGQETQYF. Drawing the rest from reference TRBV9 and TRBJ2-5, the complete variable domain is DSGVTQTPKHLITATGQRVTLRCSPRSGDLSVYWYQQSLDQGLQFLIQYYNGEERAKGNILERFSAQQFPDLHSELNLSSLELGDSALYFCASSVAGQETQYFGPGTRLLVL.

This chain links TRBV6-6 with TRBJ2-2, with a possible D match to TRBD1 (6 bases). The CDR3 sequence is 16 residues long. V was cut by 2 bases and J by 0 bases, with 10 bases left in between. Germline V lookup: CDR1 MNHNY, CDR2 SVGAGI (reference sequence). The CDR3 spells CASSYLRGTNTGELFF. The CDR3 DNA reads TGTGCCAGCAGTTACCTCAGGGGCACGAACACCGGGGAGCTGTTTTTT.

The chain recombines TRBV7-8 with TRBJ2-7; D unresolved. Trimming removed 5 bases from V and 0 bases from J, with 14 bases in between. The CDR3 spans 15 residues. Germline CDR1 SGHVS, CDR2 FQNEAQ. The CDR3 sequence: CASSLRLTASYEQYF. The CDR3 DNA is TGTGCCAGCAGCCTCAGATTAACGGCCTCCTACGAGCAGTACTTC. Using reference TRBV7-8 and TRBJ2-7 for the parts outside the CDR3, the full variable domain is GAGVSQSPRYKVAKRGQDVALRCDPISGHVSLFWYQQALGQGPEFLTYFQNEAQLDKSGLPSDRFFAERPEGSVSTLKIQRTQQEDSAVYLCASSLRLTASYEQYFGPGTRLTVT.